The clone carrying this T cell receptor (beta chain) was found once. These data originate in a study of blood T cell repertoires in COVID-19. Study processing details: Reference gene primer amplification gave estimated nucleated cell counts. This table comes from immunoSEQ multiplex PCR, and its TCRdb copy is limited to in-frame clones, with some not included. V and J calls and clone size are those listed in that table; D and trimming were worked out from the DNA. The sample has under 200,000 clones; 84% are singletons. V was clipped by 0 bases and J by 8 bases, with 21 bases between them. The CDR3 is made up of 17 amino acids. Germline values: CDR1 SGHNT, CDR2 YYREEE (reference sequence). Individuals aged roughly 18 to 95 years were recruited from fewer than 25 US areas. Researchers sorted participants into cohorts using their self-reported clinical history.

Specimen: PBMCs or T cells enriched from blood (not recorded which). The TCR originated in a woman between 50 and 59 years old who had recovered from COVID-19. This chain joins TRBV5-4 and TRBJ2-1, with a weak D call TRBD1 (5 bases). The CDR3 DNA reads as TGTGCCAGCAGCTTGGAAATGATATCCACGCAGGGTTATGAGCAGTTCTTC. Its protein product is CASSLEMISTQGYEQFF.